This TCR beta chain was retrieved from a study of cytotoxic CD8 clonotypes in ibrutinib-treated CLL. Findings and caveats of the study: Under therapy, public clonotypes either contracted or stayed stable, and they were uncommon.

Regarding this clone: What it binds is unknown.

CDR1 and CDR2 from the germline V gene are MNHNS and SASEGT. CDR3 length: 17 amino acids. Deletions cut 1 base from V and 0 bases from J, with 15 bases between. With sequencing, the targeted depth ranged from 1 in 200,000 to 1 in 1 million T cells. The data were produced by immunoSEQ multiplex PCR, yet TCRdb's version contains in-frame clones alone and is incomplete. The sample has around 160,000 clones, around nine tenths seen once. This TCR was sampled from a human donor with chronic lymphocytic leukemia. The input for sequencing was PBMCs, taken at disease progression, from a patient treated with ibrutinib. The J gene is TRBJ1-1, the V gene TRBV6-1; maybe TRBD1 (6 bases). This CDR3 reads CASSEGVRGGMNTEAFF. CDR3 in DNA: TGTGCCAGCAGTGAAGGGGTGAGGGGGGGAATGAACACTGAAGCTTTCTTT.